These 19 T cell receptor beta chains came from one sample sequenced in a study of T cells in Graves' hyperthyroidism and ophthalmopathy (dated by TCRdb to about 2019). To prepare the library, multiplex PCR was applied. This sample was sequenced with an Illumina HiSeq 2000. TCR beta CDR3 regions were amplified from RNA transcripts. A first-round RT-PCR of the TCR CDR3 used the HTBI primer set with the Qiagen OneStep RT-PCR kit. TCRdb trimmed the raw reads at Q25, called clones with MiXCR and kept productive beta chains. Identical CDR3 protein sequences are pooled into one entry, listed with their most common genes and DNA. The sample table holds approximately 400,000 distinct CDR3 sequences, of which approximately 15% were seen once. Together, the top ten hold 14% of the sample. The sample was blood. The receptors stem from a woman aged 18 to 35 with Graves' hyperthyroidism.

This clonotype was observed at least ten times. The gene calls are TRBV12-3 or TRBV12-4 and TRBJ2-5, with TRBD2 identical over 12 bases. V lost 5 bases, J lost 5 bases, and 15 bases stayed unmatched. This CDR3 region has 18 residues. The CDR3: CASSRTSGGSPLRETQYF. For the CDR3, the DNA is TGTGCCAGCAGTAGAACTAGCGGGGGGTCACCACTCCGGGAGACCCAGTACTTC.

This clonotype was seen a few times. This CDR3 reads CASKGLAGEDYEQYF. The DNA of the CDR3 is TGTGCCAGTAAGGGACTAGCGGGAGAAGACTACGAGCAGTACTTC. The chain joins TRBV27 to TRBJ2-7; 14 positions match TRBD2. V gave up 9 bases and J gave up 3 bases; unmatched junction bases: 7. CDR1 is MNHEY, CDR2 SMNVEV, per germline (reference sequence). This CDR3 is 15 amino acids long.

This clonotype was counted ten times or more. The J gene is TRBJ2-7, the V gene TRBV5-1, with 11 bases fitting TRBD1. Germline-derived CDR1 and CDR2 are SGHRS and YFSETQ. The CDR3 totals 18 residues. V shed 3 bases, J shed 1 base, and the junction held 12 bases outside the gene matches. CDR3 amino acids: CASSYGQGAGVRSYEQYF. The CDR3 DNA reads TGCGCCAGCAGCTATGGACAGGGGGCAGGAGTACGGTCCTACGAGCAGTACTTC.

This chain joins TRBV4-1 and TRBJ2-1, with 8 bases that match TRBD2. This CDR3 is 16 amino acids long. The germline CDR1 and CDR2 sequences are MGHRA and YSYEKL. V trimming: 5 bases; J trimming: 0 bases; junction bases outside the gene matches: 6. This CDR3 is CASSVAGSSSYNEQFF. DNA for the CDR3: TGCGCCAGCAGCGTAGCGGGGTCCTCCTCCTACAATGAGCAGTTCTTC.

This clonotype occurred many times. This chain connects TRBV3-1 to TRBJ2-1; a weak D match, TRBD2 (5 bases). Between the trimmed V and J ends, which lost 1 base and 7 bases, there was a span of 14 bases. The CDR3 runs to 15 residues. Looked up from germline, CDR1 is LGHDT and CDR2 is YNNKEL (reference sequence). The CDR3 sequence is CASSQAPTRRNEQFF. The DNA for the CDR3 is TGTGCCAGCAGCCAAGCCCCGACCCGGAGGAATGAGCAGTTCTTC.

This clonotype was seen repeatedly, ten times or more. CDR3 DNA sequence: TGTGCCAGCAGTGTGCAGCAAGCAACGCAGTATTTT. The encoded protein is CASSVQQATQYF. This rearrangement joins TRBV2 to TRBJ2-3, with D hard to call. This CDR3 contains 12 residues. Germline CDR1 reads SNHLY; CDR2 reads FYNNEI. The V and J ends lost 4 bases and 9 bases respectively, with 11 bases between them. The complete variable domain, with remaining parts taken from reference TRBV2 and TRBJ2-3, reads EPEVTQTPSHQVTQMGQEVILRCVPISNHLYFYWYRQILGQKVEFLVSFYNNEISEKSEIFDDQFSVERPDGSNFTLKIRSTKLEDSAMYFCASSVQQATQYFGPGTRLTVL.

Concerning this clonotype itself: A much bigger clone sits one base away, suggesting this may be a read error. The chain joins TRBV3-1 to TRBJ1-5, with D unclear. Germline CDR1 reads LGHDT; CDR2 reads YNNKEL (reference sequence). This CDR3 spans 15 amino acids. The CDR3 is CASSQGSGLGQPQNF. The CDR3 DNA is TGTGCCAGCAGCCAAGGCTCGGGGTTAGGTCAGCCCCAGAATTTT.

This clonotype was counted at least ten times. The CDR3 DNA is TGTGCCAGCAGTGTCAGGGGGCTTGGCTATGGCTACACCTTC. It encodes CASSVRGLGYGYTF. The chain is built from TRBV28 and TRBJ1-2, with 8 nucleotides matching TRBD1. CDR3 length: 14 residues. The V gene's germline CDR1 is MDHEN and CDR2 SYDVKM. J lost 4 bases, V lost 5 bases, and 6 bases had no gene match.

A few counts support this clonotype. The junction departs from the called germline gene at one end, perhaps through a read error. The rearrangement joins TRBV7-9 to TRBJ1-4; 7 positions match TRBD1. This CDR3 has 15 residues. CDR1 and CDR2 from the germline V gene are SEHNR and FQNEAQ (reference sequence). The CDR3 DNA reads as TGTGCCGGCAGCCCGGGGACAGCAACTAATGAAAAACTGTTTTTT. It codes for CAGSPGTATNEKLFF.

This sequence joins TRBV12-3 or TRBV12-4 and TRBJ2-1; TRBD2 agrees at 11 bases. With V trimmed by 6 bases and J by 5 bases, 6 bases remained unmatched. CDR3 length: 15 amino acids. The CDR3 sequence: CASSIIAGGNNEQFF. CDR3 DNA: TGTGCCAGCAGCATAATAGCGGGGGGGAACAATGAGCAGTTCTTC.

This clonotype was counted at least ten times. The chain carries TRBV6-2 or TRBV6-3 and TRBJ1-1; a possible D gene is TRBD1 (5 bases). V lost 7 bases to trimming and J lost 2 bases, with 17 bases between them. This CDR3 is built from 15 residues. The germline V gene encodes CDR1 MNHEY and CDR2 SVGEGT. The CDR3: CASKPQGVFNTEAFF. CDR3 coding DNA: TGTGCCAGCAAACCTCAGGGAGTTTTCAACACTGAAGCTTTCTTT.

The chain is built from TRBV15 and TRBJ2-7, with 13 bases lining up with TRBD2. The CDR3 length is 17 residues. The germline V gene has CDR1 LNHNV and CDR2 YYDKDF (reference sequence). The V segment lost 3 bases and the J segment 3 bases; nucleotides outside the gene matches: 8. The CDR3 coding sequence is TGTGCCACCAGCAGGGAACGGACTAGCGGGAGTCGCTACGAGCAGTACTTC. Protein product: CATSRERTSGSRYEQYF.

This clonotype was seen repeatedly, ten times or more. The chain recombines TRBV28 with TRBJ2-1; the D gene is possibly TRBD2 (7 bases). Trimming cost V 8 bases and J 5 bases, with 22 bases left between them. The length of the CDR3 is 16 residues. CDR1 is MDHEN, CDR2 SYDVKM, per germline. In DNA form, the CDR3 reads TGTGCCAGCTGGGGGGGCTTGGCGGGATTGGACAATGAGCAGTTCTTC. Translation: CASWGGLAGLDNEQFF.

Regarding this clonotype: A read error may be the cause here, since a much bigger clone is one base away. The CDR3 end shows no conserved phenylalanine or tryptophan, and so a read error is likely. This chain connects TRBV5-1 to TRBJ2-2, with unresolved D. This CDR3 has 15 amino acids. V was trimmed by 4 bases and J by 2 bases, leaving 12 bases between them. CDR1 SGHRS and CDR2 YFSETQ come from the germline V gene. CDR3 sequence: CASSDELTNTGELFV. In nucleotides, the CDR3 is TGCGCCAGCAGCGACGAGCTTACCAACACCGGGGAGCTGTTTGTT.

This chain uses TRBV13 with TRBJ2-7; 10 bases match TRBD1. V was pared by 1 base and J by 9 bases, with 12 bases of the junction left unmatched. In germline, CDR1 is PRHDT, CDR2 FYEKMQ (reference sequence). This CDR3 has 16 amino acids. CDR3 region: CASSLDPYGTGDRQYF. The DNA of the CDR3 is TGTGCCAGCAGCTTAGACCCCTACGGGACAGGGGATCGGCAGTACTTC.

About this clonotype itself: It may be a read error: a sequence one base away is much more abundant. The chain joins TRBV3-1 to TRBJ2-3; TRBD2 agrees at 10 bases. The germline CDR1 and CDR2 sequences are LGHDT and YNNKEL (reference sequence). The CDR3 runs to 16 residues. The CDR3 loop reads CANSQDSGGSFYTQYF. CDR3 sequence (DNA): TGTGCCAACAGCCAAGATAGCGGGGGGTCTTTTTATACGCAGTATTTT.

The chain joins TRBV29-1 to TRBJ2-3; 13 bases line up with TRBD2. V gave up 5 bases and J gave up 5 bases; unmatched junction bases: 7. Germline V gene data show CDR1 as SQVTM and CDR2 as ANQGSEA. The CDR3 length is 15 residues. The CDR3 reads CSVRLAGGEVDTQYF. CDR3 bases: TGCAGCGTTCGACTAGCGGGAGGAGAGGTAGATACGCAGTATTTT.

This clonotype was seen repeatedly, ten times or more. This chain uses TRBV6-1 with TRBJ1-1; D unresolved. This CDR3 contains 12 residues. Deletions cut 7 bases from V and 1 base from J, with 7 bases between. Germline V gene sequence: CDR1 MNHNS, CDR2 SASEGT. CDR3 amino acids: CASTWGNTEAFF. The CDR3 DNA reads as TGTGCCAGCACGTGGGGGAACACTGAAGCTTTCTTT.

This clonotype was seen more than once but under ten times. This sequence joins TRBV10-3 and TRBJ1-2; D is unresolved. Deletions cut 3 bases from V and 4 bases from J, with 18 bases between. Germline CDR1 ENHRY, CDR2 SYGVKD. CDR3 length: 16 amino acids. DNA for the CDR3: TGTGCCATCAGTGATTCGCGTGAGGGCGGCGTCTATGGCTACACCTTC. Its protein product is CAISDSREGGVYGYTF.